Listed here are 8 T cell receptor beta chains from one sample, sequenced in a study of blood T cell repertoires in COVID-19. Libraries were prepared by immunoSEQ multiplex PCR; TCRdb keeps only in-frame clonotypes and omits some of them. The sample shows approximately 180,000 clones, roughly 88% of them seen only once. The sample taken for sequencing was peripheral blood. The receptors shown here come from a man aged 60 to 75 with acute or convalescent COVID-19.

The chain recombines TRBV28 with TRBJ2-7; 7 bases fit TRBD2. The V segment lost 5 bases and the J segment 2 bases; nucleotides outside the gene matches: 9. The germline V gene encodes CDR1 MDHEN and CDR2 SYDVKM. CDR3 length equals 15 residues. The CDR3 DNA follows: TGTGCCAGCAGTACCCGCCGGGAGGCAACCTACGAGCAGTACTTC. The encoded protein is CASSTRREATYEQYF.

The gene calls are TRBV7-3 and TRBJ2-3, with TRBD2 matching over 9 bases. This CDR3 is 18 amino acids long. Germline lookup yields CDR1 SGHTA and CDR2 FQGTGA. V gave up 2 bases and J gave up 0 bases; unmatched junction bases: 9. DNA of the CDR3: TGTGCCAGCAGCTTAGGAGTATCAGCGGGAGGAAGCACAGATACGCAGTATTTT. As protein: CASSLGVSAGGSTDTQYF.

This clone was counted a single time. The chain joins TRBV7-2 to TRBJ1-5; 9 bases fit TRBD1. V was pared by 4 bases and J by 2 bases, with 9 bases of the junction left unmatched. Germline CDR1 is SGHTA and CDR2 is FQGNSA. The CDR3 is made up of 17 amino acids. The CDR3 region is CASSWTGTGRGNQPQHF. For the CDR3, the DNA is TGTGCCAGCAGCTGGACCGGGACAGGGAGAGGCAATCAGCCCCAGCATTTT. The full variable domain, completed using reference TRBV7-2 and TRBJ1-5, is GAGVSQSPSNKVTEKGKDVELRCDPISGHTALYWYRQSLGQGLEFLIYFQGNSAPDKSGLPSDRFSAERTGGSVSTLTIQRTQQEDSAVYLCASSWTGTGRGNQPQHFGDGTRLSIL.

The genes are TRBV4-1 and TRBJ2-5; 12 nucleotides line up with TRBD2. With 0 bases clipped from V and 5 bases from J, the junction kept 16 bases outside the gene matches. The CDR3 spans 20 residues. Germline V gives CDR1 MGHRA, CDR2 YSYEKL. The DNA of the CDR3 is TGCGCCAGCAGCCAAGATTTGAGACTAGCGGGAGCTGGTTTTCCGGAGACCCAGTACTTC. Protein sequence: CASSQDLRLAGAGFPETQYF.

This clone was observed once. The V and J genes are TRBV19 and TRBJ2-1; a weak D match, TRBD1 (5 bases). V was cut by 1 base and J by 7 bases, with 17 bases left in between. This CDR3 is built from 16 residues. Looked up from germline, CDR1 is LNHDA and CDR2 is SQIVND (reference sequence). DNA of the CDR3: TGTGCCAGTAGTATAGGCGTTCCCTCAGGGAATAATGAGCAGTTCTTC. This sequence encodes CASSIGVPSGNNEQFF.

This chain uses TRBV19 with TRBJ1-5; D is ambiguous. The V gene lost 5 bases and the J gene lost 10 bases, with 15 bases spanning the gap. The V gene's germline CDR1 is LNHDA and CDR2 SQIVND (reference sequence). There are 13 residues in the CDR3. Written as DNA, the CDR3 is TGTGCCAGTAGTCTCGGCGGGCGGGTTCCCCAGCATTTT. This encodes CASSLGGRVPQHF. The entire variable domain, with the rest obtained from reference TRBV19 and TRBJ1-5, is as follows: DGGITQSPKYLFRKEGQNVTLSCEQNLNHDAMYWYRQDPGQGLRLIYYSQIVNDFQKGDIAEGYSVSREKKESFPLTVTSAQKNPTAFYLCASSLGGRVPQHFGDGTRLSIL.

This clone appeared once. V gene TRBV2 combines with J gene TRBJ2-7, with D perhaps matching TRBD1 (5 bases). Germline CDR1 is SNHLY and CDR2 is FYNNEI. The CDR3 spans 14 residues. Trimming cost V 2 bases and J 5 bases, with 13 bases left between them. The CDR3 bases are TGTGCCAGCAGTGAACAGGGTGCGGTCCACGAGCAGTACTTC. Protein: CASSEQGAVHEQYF.

This clone has a single count. The chain employs TRBV28 and TRBJ1-5; D possibly corresponds to TRBD1 (5 bases). Germline V gene sequence: CDR1 MDHEN, CDR2 SYDVKM. The CDR3 is made up of 11 amino acids. The V end was cut by 2 bases, the J end by 11 bases, with 7 bases between. The CDR3 DNA sequence: TGTGCCAGCAGTTTACGGGGGGCCCAGCATTTT. Amino acid sequence: CASSLRGAQHF.